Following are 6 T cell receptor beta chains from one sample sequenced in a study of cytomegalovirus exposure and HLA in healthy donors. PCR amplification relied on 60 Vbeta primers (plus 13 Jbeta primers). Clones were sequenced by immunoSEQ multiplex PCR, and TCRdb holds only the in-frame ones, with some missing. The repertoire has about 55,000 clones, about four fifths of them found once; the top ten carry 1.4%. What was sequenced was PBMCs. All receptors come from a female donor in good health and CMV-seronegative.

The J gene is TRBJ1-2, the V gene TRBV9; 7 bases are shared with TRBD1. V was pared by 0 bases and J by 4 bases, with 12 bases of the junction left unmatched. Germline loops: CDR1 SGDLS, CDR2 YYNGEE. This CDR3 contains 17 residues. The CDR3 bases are TGTGCCAGCAGCGTAGACAGGGGAAGGGGAGTTACCTATGGCTACACCTTC. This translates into CASSVDRGRGVTYGYTF.

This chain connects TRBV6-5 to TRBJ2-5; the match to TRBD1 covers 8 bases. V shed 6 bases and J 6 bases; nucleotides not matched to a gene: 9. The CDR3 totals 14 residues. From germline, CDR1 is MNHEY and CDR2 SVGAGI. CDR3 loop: CASSPRTGPQTQYF. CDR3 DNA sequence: TGTGCCAGCAGCCCCCGGACAGGGCCACAGACCCAGTACTTC.

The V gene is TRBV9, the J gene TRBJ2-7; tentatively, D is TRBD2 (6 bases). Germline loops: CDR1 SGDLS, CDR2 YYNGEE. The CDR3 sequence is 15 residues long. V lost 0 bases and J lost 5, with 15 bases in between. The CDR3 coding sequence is TGTGCCAGCAGCGTAGCGGAGGGTCCCACCAACGAGCAGTACTTC. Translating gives CASSVAEGPTNEQYF.

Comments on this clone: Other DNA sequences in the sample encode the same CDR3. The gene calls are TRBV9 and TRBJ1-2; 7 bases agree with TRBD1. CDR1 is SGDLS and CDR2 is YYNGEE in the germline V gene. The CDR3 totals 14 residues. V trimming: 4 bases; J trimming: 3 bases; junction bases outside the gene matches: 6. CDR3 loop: CASSPGQGDYGYTF. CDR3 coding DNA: TGTGCCAGCAGCCCGGGTCAGGGGGACTATGGCTACACCTTC. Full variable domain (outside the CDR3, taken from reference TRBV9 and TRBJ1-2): DSGVTQTPKHLITATGQRVTLRCSPRSGDLSVYWYQQSLDQGLQFLIQYYNGEERAKGNILERFSAQQFPDLHSELNLSSLELGDSALYFCASSPGQGDYGYTFGSGTRLTVV.

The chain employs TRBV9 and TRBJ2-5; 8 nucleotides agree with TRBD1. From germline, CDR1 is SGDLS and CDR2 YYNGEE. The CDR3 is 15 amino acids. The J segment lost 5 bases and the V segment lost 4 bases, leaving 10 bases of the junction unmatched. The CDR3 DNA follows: TGTGCCAGCAGCTTAGGGACAGGTGCCATGGAGACCCAGTACTTC. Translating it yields CASSLGTGAMETQYF.

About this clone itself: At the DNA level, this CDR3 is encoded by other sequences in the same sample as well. CDR3 amino acids: CASSLSGGGTGELFF. CDR3 bases: TGTGCCAGCAGCTTGAGTGGCGGCGGCACCGGGGAGCTGTTTTTT. The gene calls are TRBV11-2 and TRBJ2-2; no definite D call. The V gene lost 3 bases and the J gene lost 4 bases, with 12 bases spanning the gap. Germline V gene data show CDR1 as SGHAT and CDR2 as FQNNGV. The CDR3 runs to 15 residues.